The 32 T cell receptor beta chains below were found in one sample sequenced in a study of CXCR4 blockade with PD-1 therapy in pancreatic cancer. Libraries were prepared by immunoSEQ multiplex PCR; TCRdb keeps only in-frame clonotypes and omits some of them. This sample has about 150 clones; under 55% occur once, and the top ten carry approximately 17%. The specimen sequenced was tumor tissue. These TCRs come from a human donor with pancreatic ductal adenocarcinoma.

Comment on this clone: A read error may account for a junction end that differs from germline. The same CDR3 is also encoded by other DNA sequences in this sample. The chain uses TRBV9 and TRBJ2-4; D is possibly TRBD1 (6 bases). The germline gives CDR1 SGDLS, CDR2 YYNGEE. The CDR3 spans 16 residues. DNA of the CDR3: TGTGCCAGCAGCGTGGGGGCAGGGGTAGCCAAAAACATCCAGTACTTC. Translation: CASSVGAGVAKNIQYF. Variable domain in full (rest from reference TRBV9 and TRBJ2-4): DSGVTQTPKHLITATGQRVTLRCSPRSGDLSVYWYQQSLDQGLQFLIQYYNGEERAKGNILERFSAQQFPDLHSELNLSSLELGDSALYFCASSVGAGVAKNIQYFGAGTRLSVL.

This clone was counted a few times. J is TRBJ1-2 and V is TRBV6-8; no clear D gene. Trimming removed 0 bases at V and 3 bases at J, with 11 bases between. CDR1 is MNHGY, CDR2 SAAAGT, per germline. CDR3 size: 15 residues. CDR3 DNA sequence: TGTGCCAGCAGTTACTCAAGCGGGCAGGACTATGGCTACACCTTC. This translates into CASSYSSGQDYGYTF.

This clone was counted only a few times. This chain uses TRBV6-8 with TRBJ2-2; D is perhaps TRBD1 (5 bases). Germline-derived CDR1 and CDR2 are MNHGY and SAAAGT. This CDR3 comprises 12 residues. Trimming removed 7 bases at V and 7 bases at J, with 10 bases between. The CDR3 DNA reads as TGTGCCAGCAATTTCGACAGCGGGGAGCTGTTTTTT. Translation: CASNFDSGELFF.

This clone showed up just a few times. The V gene is TRBV28, the J gene TRBJ2-7, with TRBD2 matching 10 bases. The length of the CDR3 is 18 residues. The germline V gene has CDR1 MDHEN and CDR2 SYDVKM. V shed 3 bases, J shed 3 bases, and the junction held 14 bases outside the gene matches. CDR3 bases: TGTGCCAGCAGTTTTAGGAGCGGGAGGGCCCAAAGAGGCTACGAGCAGTACTTC. Translated, it gives CASSFRSGRAQRGYEQYF.

This chain connects TRBV18 to TRBJ2-2; 8 bases are shared with TRBD2. The V gene's germline CDR1 is KGHSH and CDR2 LQKENI. The V and J ends lost 3 bases and 6 bases, in that order; junction bases with no gene match: 3. This CDR3 comprises 14 residues. DNA for the CDR3: TGTGCCAGCTCACCGGGACTAGATGCCGGGGAGCTGTTTTTT. Translating gives CASSPGLDAGELFF.

The chain recombines TRBV15 with TRBJ2-7, with 10 nucleotides matching TRBD1. V was clipped by 5 bases and J by 6 bases; unmatched bases: 7. This CDR3 has 14 amino acids. Germline V gene data show CDR1 as LNHNV and CDR2 as YYDKDF (reference sequence). DNA of the CDR3: TGTGCCACCAGCCCGAGTCGGGACAGGGGCGAGCAGTACTTC. As protein: CATSPSRDRGEQYF.

In this sample, this clone is hyperexpanded. V and J are TRBV28 and TRBJ1-4; no clear D. The V gene lost 3 bases and the J gene lost 8 bases, with 7 bases spanning the gap. Germline V CDR1 and CDR2: MDHEN, SYDVKM. The CDR3 consists of 12 residues. The CDR3 DNA reads as TGTGCCAGCAGTTTTAACCGAGAAAAACTGTTTTTT. This gives the protein CASSFNREKLFF.

The V call is TRBV12-5, the J call TRBJ1-1; D is undetermined. Looked up from germline, CDR1 is LGHNT and CDR2 is FRNRAP. CDR3 length: 15 residues. The ends were cut back, 0 bases at V and 5 bases at J, with 13 bases in the middle. CDR3 sequence: CASGLVVGAGTEAFF. The CDR3, as DNA: TGTGCTAGTGGTTTGGTAGTCGGTGCGGGGACTGAAGCTTTCTTT.

This clone has just a few counts. The V gene is TRBV11-3, the J gene TRBJ1-1; 9 nucleotides align to TRBD1. Germline V gene sequence: CDR1 SGHNT, CDR2 YENEEA. This CDR3 contains 14 residues. With 4 bases clipped from V and 5 bases from J, the junction kept 5 bases outside the gene matches. The CDR3 DNA sequence: TGTGCCAGCAGCTGGGGGGACAGGGAGACTGAAGCTTTCTTT. Amino acid sequence: CASSWGDRETEAFF. The full variable domain, in which reference TRBV11-3 and TRBJ1-1 provide the parts outside the CDR3, is EAGVVQSPRYKIIEKKQPVAFWCNPISGHNTLYWYLQNLGQGPELLIRYENEEAVDDSQLPKDRFSAERLKGVDSTLKIQPAELGDSAVYLCASSWGDRETEAFFGQGTRLTVV.

This chain joins TRBV15 and TRBJ2-2; D may be TRBD1 (6 bases). Per germline, CDR1 LNHNV and CDR2 YYDKDF (reference sequence). The CDR3 sequence is 17 residues long. Between the trimmed V and J ends, which lost 5 bases and 4 bases, there was a span of 20 bases. CDR3 DNA sequence: TGTGCCACCAGCGATGGAGCCGGGACACCGACCACCGGGGAGCTGTTTTTT. Encoded protein: CATSDGAGTPTTGELFF.

This clone has only a few counts. The chain has TRBV25-1 and TRBJ2-7; D tentatively fits TRBD1 or TRBD2 (5 bases each). The length of the CDR3 is 14 residues. The V and J ends lost 0 bases and 4 bases respectively, with 10 bases between them. Germline V gives CDR1 MGHDK, CDR2 SYGVNS. This chain's CDR3 is CASSEYDGGYEQYF. The CDR3 DNA reads as TGTGCCAGCAGTGAATATGATGGGGGATACGAGCAGTACTTC.

This chain links TRBV6-8 with TRBJ2-1; D not resolved. V was trimmed by 0 bases and J by 9 bases, leaving 9 bases between them. This CDR3 has 13 amino acids. CDR1 and CDR2 from the germline V gene are MNHGY and SAAAGT. The CDR3 region has the DNA TGTGCCAGCAGTTACTCGACGTTAGGTGAGCAGTTCTTC. Translated, it gives CASSYSTLGEQFF.

The chain combines TRBV19 with TRBJ2-7; no clear D gene. Deletions cut 0 bases from V and 3 bases from J, with 6 bases between. CDR3 length: 13 amino acids. Germline V gene data show CDR1 as LNHDA and CDR2 as SQIVND (reference sequence). CDR3 sequence (DNA): TGTGCCAGTAGTATAGATCCGGACTACGAGCAGTACTTC. As protein: CASSIDPDYEQYF.

This chain connects TRBV19 to TRBJ1-5; D not resolved. Trimming cost V 8 bases and J 3 bases, with 20 bases left between them. CDR1 is LNHDA, CDR2 SQIVND, per germline (reference sequence). The CDR3 is 16 amino acids. CDR3 region: CASHLGLQTDNQPQHF. DNA of the CDR3: TGTGCCAGTCACCTCGGGCTTCAAACGGACAATCAGCCCCAGCATTTT.

The chain uses TRBV28 and TRBJ1-1, with TRBD1 matching over 7 bases. Germline V gives CDR1 MDHEN, CDR2 SYDVKM. This CDR3 comprises 14 residues. The trim removed 4 bases at V and 6 bases at J, leaving 8 bases unmatched. CDR3 DNA: TGTGCCAGCAGTTCAGGGGGGTTGAGGTCTGAAGCTTTCTTT. It codes for CASSSGGLRSEAFF. Full variable domain (missing parts from reference TRBV28 and TRBJ1-1): DVKVTQSSRYLVKRTGEKVFLECVQDMDHENMFWYRQDPGLGLRLIYFSYDVKMKEKGDIPEGYSVSREKKERFSLILESASTNQTSMYLCASSSGGLRSEAFFGQGTRLTVV.

CDR3 sequence (DNA): TGTGCCAGTAGTATGACGGGGGGTTACGAGCAGTACTTC. Amino acid sequence: CASSMTGGYEQYF. This chain links TRBV19 with TRBJ2-7, with 7 bases identical to TRBD2. Germline values: CDR1 LNHDA, CDR2 SQIVND (reference sequence). V trimming: 3 bases; J trimming: 4 bases; junction bases outside the gene matches: 3. The CDR3 covers 13 residues. Full variable domain (missing parts from reference TRBV19 and TRBJ2-7): DGGITQSPKYLFRKEGQNVTLSCEQNLNHDAMYWYRQDPGQGLRLIYYSQIVNDFQKGDIAEGYSVSREKKESFPLTVTSAQKNPTAFYLCASSMTGGYEQYFGPGTRLTVT.

Judged by abundance, this clone is hyperexpanded. The chain combines TRBV28 with TRBJ2-7; 9 bases align to TRBD2. Looked up from germline, CDR1 is MDHEN and CDR2 is SYDVKM. V gave up 6 bases and J gave up 4 bases; unmatched junction bases: 10. There are 15 residues in the CDR3. The CDR3 protein is CASSMAAGGTYEQYF. The DNA for the CDR3 is TGTGCCAGCAGCATGGCGGCGGGAGGGACTTACGAGCAGTACTTC.

This clone is classed as hyperexpanded. The gene calls are TRBV9 and TRBJ2-5; the D gene could be TRBD1 or TRBD2 (7 bases each). The CDR3 is 14 amino acids. The V and J ends lost 3 bases and 4 bases respectively, with 13 bases between them. Germline V gene sequence: CDR1 SGDLS, CDR2 YYNGEE. The chain's CDR3 is CASSAPGGGETQYF. DNA for the CDR3: TGTGCCAGCAGCGCCCCAGGGGGGGGAGAGACCCAGTACTTC.

This clone is labeled hyperexpanded (1% or more). CDR3 sequence reads: CASSVSGTPMADTEAFF. In nucleotides, the CDR3 is TGTGCCAGCAGCGTATCCGGGACACCCATGGCGGACACTGAAGCTTTCTTT. V is TRBV9 and J is TRBJ1-1; possibly TRBD1 for D (6 bases). The V end was cut by 1 base, the J end by 3 bases, with 19 bases between. The CDR3 consists of 17 residues. CDR1 and CDR2 from the germline V gene are SGDLS and YYNGEE.

The sample holds a few counts of this clone. The rearrangement links TRBV6-8 to TRBJ2-3; the match to TRBD2 covers 7 bases. Trimming took 9 bases from V and 5 from J; bases not matched to a gene: 8. Germline CDR1 reads MNHGY; CDR2 reads SAAAGT. This CDR3 has 13 amino acids. CDR3 amino acids: CASFREEGDTQYF. The DNA of the CDR3 is TGTGCCAGTTTTCGGGAGGAAGGAGATACGCAGTATTTT.

The genes are TRBV9 and TRBJ2-7; D ambiguous. This CDR3 region has 15 residues. Germline V gives CDR1 SGDLS, CDR2 YYNGEE. With 4 bases removed from V and 3 bases from J, the gap between germline ends came to 17 bases. CDR3 bases: TGTGCCAGCAGCCCCGAGGCTGGCAGCCACTACGAGCAGTACTTC. It codes for CASSPEAGSHYEQYF.

In its sample, this clone was seen a few times. V and J are TRBV6-7 and TRBJ2-6; D uncertain. TRBV6-7 is recorded as an ORF, its role being uncertain. CDR3 length: 19 amino acids. The V end lost 5 bases, the J end lost 5 bases, and 25 bases lay between the germline ends. The DNA for the CDR3 is TGTGCCAGCAGTGAGAACGTCTGGCATCGACAAAGTCGGGCCAACGTCCTGACTTTC. It specifies CASSENVWHRQSRANVLTF.

This clone was recorded a few times. The chain recombines TRBV4-1 with TRBJ1-1, with D uncertain. Trimming removed 5 bases from V and 1 base from J, with 14 bases in between. Germline V gene data show CDR1 as MGHRA and CDR2 as YSYEKL. CDR3 length equals 15 residues. CDR3 loop: CASSWTGSGNTEAFF. Written as DNA, the CDR3 is TGCGCCAGCAGCTGGACGGGGTCTGGGAACACTGAAGCTTTCTTT.

With respect to this clone: Mismatch with germline at one junction end may stem from a read error. The chain has TRBV5-1 and TRBJ1-3, with D unclear. Looked up from germline, CDR1 is SGHRS and CDR2 is YFSETQ. This CDR3 comprises 14 residues. In nucleotides, the CDR3 is TGCGCCAACAGCTTGGATGGCTCTGGAAACACCATATATTTT. As protein: CANSLDGSGNTIYF.

The rearrangement links TRBV11-3 to TRBJ2-1; weak D call: TRBD2 (6 bases). This CDR3 contains 15 residues. Germline loops: CDR1 SGHNT, CDR2 YENEEA. V gave up 2 bases and J gave up 1 base, with 9 bases separating them. The CDR3 loop is CASSLSGGSYNEQFF. In DNA, the CDR3 is TGTGCCAGCAGCTTATCCGGAGGGTCCTACAATGAGCAGTTCTTC. The whole variable domain, filled in from reference TRBV11-3 and TRBJ2-1, reads EAGVVQSPRYKIIEKKQPVAFWCNPISGHNTLYWYLQNLGQGPELLIRYENEEAVDDSQLPKDRFSAERLKGVDSTLKIQPAELGDSAVYLCASSLSGGSYNEQFFGPGTRLTVL.

The rearrangement joins TRBV7-7 to TRBJ1-3; D remains unclear. V dropped 3 bases and J dropped 0 bases, with 9 bases sitting between them. This CDR3 spans 15 amino acids. The germline V gene has CDR1 SSHAT and CDR2 FNYEAQ (reference sequence). CDR3 in amino acids: CASSFAVDSGNTIYF. The CDR3 DNA reads as TGTGCCAGCAGCTTCGCCGTCGACTCTGGAAACACCATATATTTT.

This clone was recorded a few times. The chain links TRBV6-4 to TRBJ1-3, with D unclear. CDR1 and CDR2 (germline): MRHNA, SNTAGT. This CDR3 spans 12 amino acids. V lost 6 bases to trimming and J lost 4 bases, with 7 bases between them. As DNA, the CDR3 is TGTGCCAGCAGCCAGGAAGGAAACACCATATATTTT. Translated: CASSQEGNTIYF.

This rearrangement joins TRBV6-8 to TRBJ2-5; D gene uncertain. The CDR3 extends over 18 amino acids. V gave up 0 bases and J gave up 2 bases, with 19 bases separating them. Per germline, CDR1 MNHGY and CDR2 SAAAGT. The chain's CDR3 is CASSYSGFAVARQETQYF. The CDR3 DNA sequence: TGTGCCAGCAGTTACTCAGGGTTCGCGGTTGCCAGACAAGAGACCCAGTACTTC.

In this sample, this clone is large (0.1 to 1%). The V gene is TRBV4-1, the J gene TRBJ1-2; D is perhaps TRBD1 (5 bases). The germline CDR1 and CDR2 sequences are MGHRA and YSYEKL. With 0 bases removed from V and 4 bases from J, the gap between germline ends came to 12 bases. The CDR3 runs to 15 residues. CDR3 residues: CASSQDAPGAYGYTF. CDR3 in DNA: TGCGCCAGCAGCCAAGATGCCCCCGGGGCCTATGGCTACACCTTC.

The chain combines TRBV19 with TRBJ2-7, with 8 bases aligning to TRBD1. The CDR3 spans 14 residues. In germline, CDR1 is LNHDA, CDR2 SQIVND (reference sequence). V gave up 5 bases and J gave up 4 bases; unmatched junction bases: 7. The CDR3 region is CASSDRGSFYEQYF. For the CDR3, the DNA is TGTGCCAGTAGTGACAGGGGATCCTTTTACGAGCAGTACTTC.

The rearrangement links TRBV18 to TRBJ1-2; no reliable D call. Germline V gene lookup returns CDR1 KGHSH and CDR2 LQKENI. The CDR3 sequence is 16 residues long. Trimming cost V 6 bases and J 0 bases, with 17 bases left between them. Written as DNA, the CDR3 is TGTGCCAGCTCGCCATACAGAGGACCAGCTAACTATGGCTACACCTTC. Translation gives CASSPYRGPANYGYTF.

This chain joins TRBV19 and TRBJ1-1, with TRBD1 identical over 7 bases. Trimming removed 7 bases from V and 6 bases from J; junction bases left unmatched: 14. CDR3 length equals 15 residues. CDR1 LNHDA and CDR2 SQIVND come from the germline V gene (reference sequence). In DNA form, the CDR3 reads TGTGCCAGTACCTTGGAGCTGACAGGGAATCCTGAAGCTTTCTTT. It is translated as CASTLELTGNPEAFF.